The clone carrying this T cell receptor (beta chain) appeared a few times. TCRdb analysed the reads with MiXCR anew, one entry per CDR3 protein. The table has hundreds of thousands of distinct CDR3 sequences, around 11% seen once. V lost 4 bases, J lost 5 bases, and 14 bases lay in between. This CDR3 has 15 residues. Germline CDR1 is LGHDT and CDR2 is YNNKEL (reference sequence). This sample is part of a study of T cell repertoires in cytomegalovirus infection. This chain links TRBV3-1 with TRBJ2-2; D is uncertain. The sequencing input was PBMCs. This sequence was found in a human donor in good health (CMV status not recorded). Some clones in this sample may be carry-over from other donors' samples. This CDR3 reads CASSRRASETGELFF. The DNA for the CDR3 is TGTGCCAGCAGCCGACGAGCCTCGGAGACCGGGGAGCTGTTTTTT.